These 18 T cell receptor beta chains were all obtained from the same sample, sequenced in a study of T cells after yellow fever vaccination (dated by TCRdb to between 2019 and 2020). Library generation was performed with 5' RACE. The sample was run on an Illumina NovaSeq 6000. The public reads were run again by TCRdb, first through fastp at Q25 and then through MiXCR, and only productive beta chains were kept. Under each unique CDR3 protein, matching rows form one entry showing the most common genes and DNA. Recorded for this sample are some 220,000 distinct CDR3 sequences; approximately 3% of them occurred a single time. The ten largest clones take up approximately 3.5% of the sample. The sample's treatment or condition label, decoded: live attenuated yellow fever vaccine strain. The sample was CD4+ T cells sorted from PBMCs, taken 10 days after the yellow fever booster vaccination. These receptors were obtained from a man aged 18 to 35 who received the YFV17D yellow fever vaccine.

This chain uses TRBV15 with TRBJ2-5; D possibly corresponds to TRBD1 (6 bases). CDR1 is LNHNV and CDR2 is YYDKDF in the germline V gene (reference sequence). The length of the CDR3 is 15 residues. The V gene lost 2 bases and the J gene lost 2 bases, with 12 bases spanning the gap. CDR3: CATSRRTGWQETQYF. CDR3 bases: TGTGCCACCAGCAGACGAACAGGGTGGCAAGAGACCCAGTACTTC.

This clonotype occurred many times. The V and J genes are TRBV20-1 and TRBJ2-2; 13 nucleotides align to TRBD2. The CDR3 is made up of 15 amino acids. Trimming removed 5 bases from V and 7 bases from J; junction bases left unmatched: 7. The germline CDR1 and CDR2 sequences are DFQATT and SNEGSKA (reference sequence). CDR3 protein: CSAPLAGGPNGELFF. The DNA for the CDR3 is TGCAGTGCTCCACTAGCGGGGGGGCCCAACGGGGAGCTGTTTTTT.

This clonotype has ten or more counts. The V and J genes are TRBV5-1 and TRBJ1-2; D might be TRBD1 (5 bases). From germline, CDR1 is SGHRS and CDR2 YFSETQ. Deletions cut 3 bases from V and 4 bases from J, with 10 bases between. The CDR3 is made up of 13 amino acids. The CDR3 region is CASSYQDSYGYTF. The CDR3, as DNA: TGCGCCAGCAGCTACCAAGACAGCTATGGCTACACCTTC.

There are many counts of this clonotype. The J gene is TRBJ1-5, the V gene TRBV5-6; D is unresolved. V lost 4 bases, J lost 6 bases, and 14 bases lay in between. Germline values: CDR1 SGHDT, CDR2 YYEEEE. CDR3 length equals 14 residues. The CDR3 DNA reads as TGTGCCAGCAGCCAGGCTAGGCTTAGTCAGCCCCAGCATTTT. Protein sequence: CASSQARLSQPQHF.

This clonotype was picked up a small number of times. Here the CDR3 DNA reads TGTGCCAGCAGTGTTTTGCGGAACACTGAAGCTTTCTTT. It yields the protein CASSVLRNTEAFF. The chain recombines TRBV2 with TRBJ1-1, with unresolved D. The CDR3 spans 13 residues. Per germline, CDR1 SNHLY and CDR2 FYNNEI. Trimming stripped 4 bases from V and 1 base from J, with 7 bases between.

This clonotype has at least ten counts. The chain recombines TRBV28 with TRBJ1-5, with 8 bases that match TRBD1. Looked up from germline, CDR1 is MDHEN and CDR2 is SYDVKM. V dropped 4 bases and J dropped 6; count of bases not matched to a gene: 11. CDR3 length equals 16 residues. CDR3 loop: CASSSPTGAGRQPQHF. CDR3 nucleotides: TGTGCCAGCAGTTCACCGACAGGGGCCGGTCGTCAGCCCCAGCATTTT.

The chain uses TRBV20-1 and TRBJ1-6; the D gene is possibly TRBD1 (5 bases). This CDR3 comprises 13 residues. V lost 3 bases, J lost 6 bases, and 9 bases lay in between. In germline, CDR1 is DFQATT, CDR2 SNEGSKA (reference sequence). The CDR3 DNA follows: TGCAGTGCTAGGGGACGGATTAATTCACCCCTCCACTTT. Protein: CSARGRINSPLHF.

V usage is TRBV6-6 and J usage is TRBJ1-1, with D possibly TRBD1 on 6 matching bases. Trimming took off 5 bases at V and 5 bases at J, with 15 bases between the two ends. This CDR3 is built from 14 residues. Germline CDR1 reads MNHNY; CDR2 reads SVGAGI (reference sequence). The CDR3 region is CASSNRDLFTEAFF. In nucleotides, the CDR3 is TGTGCCAGCAGTAACAGGGATCTTTTTACTGAAGCTTTCTTT.

The chain links TRBV6-5 to TRBJ1-1; 7 bases are a match to TRBD1. Per germline, CDR1 MNHEY and CDR2 SVGAGI. Losses at the gene ends were 5 bases for V and 11 bases for J; bases not matched to a gene: 11. The CDR3 runs to 13 residues. The DNA for the CDR3 is TGTGCCAGCAGTCGGGACAGAGATGTGAACGCTTTCTTT. Translation gives CASSRDRDVNAFF.

The chain carries TRBV7-6 and TRBJ1-2, with D perhaps TRBD1 (5 bases). V was trimmed by 5 bases and J by 6 bases, leaving 16 bases between them. This CDR3 contains 14 residues. Germline V gene sequence: CDR1 SGHVS, CDR2 FNYEAQ. This CDR3 reads CASSPWGAHNGYTF. The DNA for the CDR3 is TGTGCCAGCAGCCCCTGGGGCGCCCATAATGGCTACACCTTC.

This clonotype was recorded a few times. The rearrangement uses TRBV12-3 or TRBV12-4 and TRBJ2-1, with a weak D call TRBD2 (5 bases). V was trimmed by 6 bases and J by 4 bases, leaving 19 bases between them. The CDR3 spans 16 residues. Here the CDR3 DNA reads TGTGCCAGCAGACCCATGGACTCACTAGGATACAATGAGCAGTTCTTC. Translated, it gives CASRPMDSLGYNEQFF.

This clonotype was detected ten times or more. The chain is built from TRBV18 and TRBJ1-4; D is undetermined. CDR3 length: 15 residues. V lost 1 base and J 7 bases, leaving 13 bases between the germline ends. Germline CDR1 and CDR2: KGHSH and LQKENI. CDR3 DNA sequence: TGTGCCAGCTCACCACTGGGGATTAGCGGTGAAAAACTGTTTTTT. It specifies CASSPLGISGEKLFF.

V usage is TRBV3-1 and J usage is TRBJ2-7; D tentatively fits TRBD1 or TRBD2 (5 bases each). The germline V and J ends were trimmed by 2 bases and 8 bases, with 13 bases remaining between them. CDR1 and CDR2 (germline): LGHDT, YNNKEL (reference sequence). The CDR3 length is 13 residues. CDR3 protein: CASSQFLGVQQYF. In DNA form, the CDR3 reads TGTGCCAGCAGCCAATTCCTGGGGGTTCAGCAGTACTTC.

There are many counts of this clonotype. The chain joins TRBV5-6 to TRBJ2-5, with D unresolved. The germline V gene encodes CDR1 SGHDT and CDR2 YYEEEE. Trimming took 2 bases from V and 1 from J, leaving 9 bases between them. The CDR3 sequence is 14 residues long. The DNA of the CDR3 is TGTGCCAGCAGCTTATGGGGAACCCAAGAGACCCAGTACTTC. It translates to CASSLWGTQETQYF.

The CDR3 spells CASSLRAWVQETQYF. In DNA form, the CDR3 reads TGTGCCAGCAGCTTAAGGGCGTGGGTCCAAGAGACCCAGTACTTC. This chain joins TRBV7-2 and TRBJ2-5; D gene uncertain. Trimming shortened V by 2 bases and J by 1 base, and 11 bases separated the two germline ends. The germline gives CDR1 SGHTA, CDR2 FQGNSA. The CDR3 length is 15 residues.

In this sample, this clonotype turned up a few times. The V gene is TRBV4-2, the J gene TRBJ1-2; TRBD1 aligns across 7 bases. Trimming removed 3 bases from V and 7 bases from J; junction bases left unmatched: 14. CDR3 size: 16 residues. Germline V lookup: CDR1 LGHNA, CDR2 YNFKEQ. The CDR3 DNA follows: TGTGCCAGCAGCCAGGGGGCCGCAGGGGGGGAAAGTGGCTACACCTTC. Translation gives CASSQGAAGGESGYTF.

This clonotype was found many times. This sequence joins TRBV12-3 or TRBV12-4 and TRBJ2-2; 8 nucleotides align to TRBD1. There are 13 residues in the CDR3. Trimming removed 5 bases from V and 6 bases from J; junction bases left unmatched: 2. Here the CDR3 DNA reads TGTGCCAGCAGTCGGACAGGGCCCGGGGAGCTGTTTTTT. This translates into CASSRTGPGELFF.

This clonotype was seen a handful of times. The rearrangement joins TRBV20-1 to TRBJ2-1; 11 nucleotides line up with TRBD2. Germline assignment: CDR1 DFQATT and CDR2 SNEGSKA (reference sequence). The CDR3 consists of 15 residues. V shed 1 base, J shed 5 bases, and the junction held 4 bases outside the gene matches. The CDR3: CSARVPTSGDNEQFF. The CDR3, as DNA: TGCAGTGCTAGAGTACCGACTAGCGGGGACAATGAGCAGTTCTTC.